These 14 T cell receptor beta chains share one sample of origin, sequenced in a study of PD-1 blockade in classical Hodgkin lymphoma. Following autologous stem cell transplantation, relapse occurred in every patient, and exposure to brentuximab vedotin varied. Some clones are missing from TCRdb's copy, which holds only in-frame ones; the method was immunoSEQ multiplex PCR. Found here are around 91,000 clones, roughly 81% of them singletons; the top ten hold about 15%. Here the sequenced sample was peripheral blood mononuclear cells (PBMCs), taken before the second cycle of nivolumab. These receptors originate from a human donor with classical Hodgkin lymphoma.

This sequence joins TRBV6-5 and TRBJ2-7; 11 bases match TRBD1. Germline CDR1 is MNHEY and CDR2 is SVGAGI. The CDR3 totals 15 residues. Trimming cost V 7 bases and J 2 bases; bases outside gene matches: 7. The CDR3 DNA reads TGTGCCAGCACCTCCGGACAGGGGGCCGCCTACGAGCAGTACTTC. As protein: CASTSGQGAAYEQYF.

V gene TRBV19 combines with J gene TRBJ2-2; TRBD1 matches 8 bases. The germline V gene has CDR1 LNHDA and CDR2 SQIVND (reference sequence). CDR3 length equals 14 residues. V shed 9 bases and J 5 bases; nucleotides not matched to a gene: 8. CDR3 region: CASLDRGGTGELFF. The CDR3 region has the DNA TGTGCCAGCCTAGACAGGGGAGGAACCGGGGAGCTGTTTTTT.

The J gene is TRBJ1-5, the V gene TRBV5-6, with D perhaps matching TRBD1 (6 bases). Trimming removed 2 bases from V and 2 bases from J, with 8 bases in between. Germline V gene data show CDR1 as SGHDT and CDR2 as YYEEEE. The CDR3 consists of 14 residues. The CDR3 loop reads CASSFYRGNQPQHF. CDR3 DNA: TGTGCCAGCAGCTTCTACAGGGGCAATCAGCCCCAGCATTTT.

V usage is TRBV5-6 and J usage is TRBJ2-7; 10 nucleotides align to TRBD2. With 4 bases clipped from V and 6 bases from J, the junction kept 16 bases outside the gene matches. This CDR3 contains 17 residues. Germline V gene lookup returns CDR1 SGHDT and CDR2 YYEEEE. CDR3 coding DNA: TGTGCCAGCAGCCACCGCGCTAGCGGGAGCTCGCGGCGCGAGCAGTACTTC. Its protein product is CASSHRASGSSRREQYF.

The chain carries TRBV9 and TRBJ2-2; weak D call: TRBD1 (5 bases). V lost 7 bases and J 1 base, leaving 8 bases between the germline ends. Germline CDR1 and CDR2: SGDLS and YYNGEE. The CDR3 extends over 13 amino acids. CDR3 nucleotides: TGTGCCAGCGGCAGGGTGAACACCGGGGAGCTGTTTTTT. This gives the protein CASGRVNTGELFF.

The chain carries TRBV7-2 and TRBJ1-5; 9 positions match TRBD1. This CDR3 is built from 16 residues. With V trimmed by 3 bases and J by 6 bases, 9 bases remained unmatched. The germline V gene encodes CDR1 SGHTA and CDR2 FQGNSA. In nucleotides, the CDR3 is TGTGCCAGCAGCTTCCGACCACAGGGGGCGGTTCAGCCCCAGCATTTT. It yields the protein CASSFRPQGAVQPQHF.

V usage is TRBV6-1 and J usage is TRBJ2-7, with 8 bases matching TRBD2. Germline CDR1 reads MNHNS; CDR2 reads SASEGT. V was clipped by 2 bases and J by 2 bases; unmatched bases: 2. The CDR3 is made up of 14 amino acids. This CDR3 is CASSERAGAYEQYF. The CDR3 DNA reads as TGTGCCAGCAGTGAACGAGCGGGAGCCTACGAGCAGTACTTC.

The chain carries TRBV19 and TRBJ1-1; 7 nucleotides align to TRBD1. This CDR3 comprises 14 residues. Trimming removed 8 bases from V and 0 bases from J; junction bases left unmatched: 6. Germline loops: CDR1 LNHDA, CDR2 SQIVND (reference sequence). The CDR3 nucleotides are TGTGCCAGTCGAAGTACAGGGGTGAACACTGAAGCTTTCTTT. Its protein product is CASRSTGVNTEAFF. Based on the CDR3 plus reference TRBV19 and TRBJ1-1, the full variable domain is DGGITQSPKYLFRKEGQNVTLSCEQNLNHDAMYWYRQDPGQGLRLIYYSQIVNDFQKGDIAEGYSVSREKKESFPLTVTSAQKNPTAFYLCASRSTGVNTEAFFGQGTRLTVV.

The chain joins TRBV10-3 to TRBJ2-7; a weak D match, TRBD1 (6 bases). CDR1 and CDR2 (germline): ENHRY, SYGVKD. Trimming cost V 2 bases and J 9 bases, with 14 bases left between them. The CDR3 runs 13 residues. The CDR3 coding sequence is TGTGCCATCAGTGAGGGTCCAGGGGCTGGGCAGTACTTC. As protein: CAISEGPGAGQYF.

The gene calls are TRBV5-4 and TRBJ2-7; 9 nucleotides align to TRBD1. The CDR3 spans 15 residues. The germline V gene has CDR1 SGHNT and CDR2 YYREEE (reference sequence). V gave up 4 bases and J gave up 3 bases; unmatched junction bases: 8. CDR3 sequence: CASSPSGQGIYEQYF. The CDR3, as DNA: TGTGCCAGCAGCCCCTCGGGACAGGGCATCTACGAGCAGTACTTC.

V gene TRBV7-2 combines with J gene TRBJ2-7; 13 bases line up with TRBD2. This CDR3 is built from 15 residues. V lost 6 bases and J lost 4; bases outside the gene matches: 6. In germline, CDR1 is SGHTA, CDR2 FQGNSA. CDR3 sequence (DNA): TGTGCCAGCAGTTCCGGGACTAGCGGGATATACGAGCAGTACTTC. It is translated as CASSSGTSGIYEQYF.

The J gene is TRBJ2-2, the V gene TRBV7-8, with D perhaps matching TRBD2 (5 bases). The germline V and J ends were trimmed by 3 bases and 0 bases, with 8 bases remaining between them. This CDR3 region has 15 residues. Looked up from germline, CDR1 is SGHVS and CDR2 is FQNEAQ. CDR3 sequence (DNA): TGTGCCAGCAGCTTTGGCGGGCCGAACACCGGGGAGCTGTTTTTT. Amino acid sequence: CASSFGGPNTGELFF.

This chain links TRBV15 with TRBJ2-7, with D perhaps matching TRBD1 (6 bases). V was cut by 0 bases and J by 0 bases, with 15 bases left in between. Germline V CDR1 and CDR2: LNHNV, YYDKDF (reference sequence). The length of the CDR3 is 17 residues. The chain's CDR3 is CATSRDGRTVPSYEQYF. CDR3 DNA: TGTGCCACCAGCAGAGATGGGCGGACAGTCCCCTCCTACGAGCAGTACTTC.

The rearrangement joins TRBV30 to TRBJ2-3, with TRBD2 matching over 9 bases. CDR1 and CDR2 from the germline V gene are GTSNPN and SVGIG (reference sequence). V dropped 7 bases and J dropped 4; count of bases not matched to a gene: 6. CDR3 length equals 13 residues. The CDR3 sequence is CALSIAGADTQYF. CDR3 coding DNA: TGTGCCTTGTCAATAGCGGGAGCAGATACGCAGTATTTT.